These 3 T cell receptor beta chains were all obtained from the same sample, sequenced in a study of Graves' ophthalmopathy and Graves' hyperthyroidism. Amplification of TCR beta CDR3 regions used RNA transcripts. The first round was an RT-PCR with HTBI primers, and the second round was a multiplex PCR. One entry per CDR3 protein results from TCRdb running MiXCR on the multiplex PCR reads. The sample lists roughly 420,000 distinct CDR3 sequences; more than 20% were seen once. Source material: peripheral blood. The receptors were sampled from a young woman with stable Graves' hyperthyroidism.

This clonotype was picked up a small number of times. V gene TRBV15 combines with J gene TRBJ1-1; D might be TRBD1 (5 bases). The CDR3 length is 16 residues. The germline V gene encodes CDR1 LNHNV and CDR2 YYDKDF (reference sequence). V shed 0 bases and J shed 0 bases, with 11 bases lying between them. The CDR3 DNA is TGTGCCACCAGCAGAGATGGGGGACGGTTGAACACTGAAGCTTTCTTT. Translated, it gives CATSRDGGRLNTEAFF.

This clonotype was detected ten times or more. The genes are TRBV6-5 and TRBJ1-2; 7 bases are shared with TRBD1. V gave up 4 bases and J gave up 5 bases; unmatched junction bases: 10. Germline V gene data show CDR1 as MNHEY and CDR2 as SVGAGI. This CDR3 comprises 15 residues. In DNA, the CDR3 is TGTGCCAGCAGTTCCTTTAGACAGGGAAAATATGGCTACACCTTC. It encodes CASSSFRQGKYGYTF.

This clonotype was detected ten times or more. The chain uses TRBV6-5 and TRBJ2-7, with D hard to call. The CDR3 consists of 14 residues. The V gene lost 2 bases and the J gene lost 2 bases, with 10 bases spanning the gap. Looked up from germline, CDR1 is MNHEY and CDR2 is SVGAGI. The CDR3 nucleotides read TGTGCCAGCAGTTACGACACTACCGCCTACGAGCAGTACTTC. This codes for CASSYDTTAYEQYF.